The clone carrying this TCR beta chain has a count of ten or more. Its antigen is unidentified. TCRdb called the 5' RACE reads again in MiXCR, with one record for every CDR3 protein. The sample holds around 300,000 distinct CDR3 sequences, more than 15% seen once. The data are from a study of T-cell memory formation after mild COVID-19. As for the study in general: For the most part, TCR clusters were specific to one donor. Study-wide results and limits: Clones contracting day 15 to 85 were balanced CD4/CD8; later expanders leaned CD4+. Chiefly within CM and EM were the contracting CD4+ clones; CD8+ ones were within EMRA.

CDR3 length: 13 residues. The germline CDR1 and CDR2 sequences are LGHNA and YNFKEQ. V dropped 0 bases and J dropped 5 bases, with 5 bases sitting between them. The chain couples TRBV4-2 to TRBJ1-5; D is unresolved. Sequencing was performed on PBMCs or a T cell subset sorted from them (not recorded which). The TCR sequence derives from a man between 18 and 29 years old who had mild COVID-19 (a few samples of this study predate the infection). Cell type and time point are not known. The CDR3 region has the DNA TGTGCCAGCAGCCAAGATAGGGATCAGCCCCAGCATTTT. This sequence encodes CASSQDRDQPQHF.